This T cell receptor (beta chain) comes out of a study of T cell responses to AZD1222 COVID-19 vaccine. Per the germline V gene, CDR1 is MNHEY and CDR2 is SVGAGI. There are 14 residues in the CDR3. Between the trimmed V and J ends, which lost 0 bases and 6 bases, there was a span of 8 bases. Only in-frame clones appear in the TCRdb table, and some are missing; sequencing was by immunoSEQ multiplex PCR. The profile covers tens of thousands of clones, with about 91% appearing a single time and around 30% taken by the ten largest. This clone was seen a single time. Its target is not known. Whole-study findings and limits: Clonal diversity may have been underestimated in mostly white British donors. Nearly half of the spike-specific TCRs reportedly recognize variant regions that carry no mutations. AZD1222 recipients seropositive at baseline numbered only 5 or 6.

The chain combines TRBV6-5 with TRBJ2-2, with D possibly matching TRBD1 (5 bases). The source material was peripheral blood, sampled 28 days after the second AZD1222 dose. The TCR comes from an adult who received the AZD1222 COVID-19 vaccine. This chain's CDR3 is CASSYSTEPGELFF. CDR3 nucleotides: TGTGCCAGCAGTTACTCGACAGAACCCGGGGAGCTGTTTTTT.